Below, 28 T cell receptor beta chains from the same sample are listed, as sequenced in a study of T cells in narcolepsy. Using immunoSEQ multiplex PCR, the repertoire was profiled, and TCRdb retains in-frame clones only, with some absent. Here the sample spans around 26,000 clones, roughly 81% being singletons. Sequencing was carried out using CD45RA- memory CD4+ T cells from PBMCs. The source is a human donor with narcolepsy.

The rearrangement joins TRBV11-2 to TRBJ1-5, with D possibly matching TRBD1 (6 bases). Trimming removed 0 bases from V and 7 bases from J, with 13 bases in between. Germline assignment: CDR1 SGHAT and CDR2 FQNNGV. This CDR3 has 15 residues. Here the CDR3 reads CASSLDPRGSQPQHF. In DNA form, the CDR3 reads TGTGCCAGCAGCTTAGATCCGAGGGGGAGCCAGCCCCAGCATTTT.

The genes are TRBV15 and TRBJ2-3; TRBD2 aligns across 14 bases. The CDR3 is 18 residues long. Germline V gene sequence: CDR1 LNHNV, CDR2 YYDKDF (reference sequence). V was pared by 0 bases and J by 4 bases, with 6 bases of the junction left unmatched. CDR3 sequence: CATSRDLGTSGSPDTQYF. CDR3 DNA sequence: TGTGCCACCAGCAGAGACCTAGGGACTAGCGGGAGCCCAGATACGCAGTATTTT.

Of note for this clone: The junction departs from germline at one end; a sequencing error may be responsible. The chain links TRBV7-7 to TRBJ2-1, with D tentatively TRBD1 (5 bases). CDR1 and CDR2 (germline): SSHAT, FNYEAQ (reference sequence). The CDR3 has 14 amino acids. The CDR3, as DNA: TGTGCTAGCAGCCCAAGAGAACAGGAGAATGAGCAGTTCTTC. As protein: CASSPREQENEQFF.

V is TRBV6-1 and J is TRBJ1-1, with 8 bases fitting TRBD1. V shed 2 bases and J 2 bases; nucleotides not matched to a gene: 10. Germline CDR1 MNHNS, CDR2 SASEGT. This CDR3 has 17 amino acids. CDR3 residues: CASSERKTGVVNTEAFF. CDR3 coding DNA: TGTGCCAGCAGTGAAAGGAAGACAGGGGTGGTAAACACTGAAGCTTTCTTT.

This clone was counted a few times. V usage is TRBV6-5 and J usage is TRBJ2-7, with D perhaps matching TRBD2 (7 bases). Germline loops: CDR1 MNHEY, CDR2 SVGAGI. Deletions cut 4 bases from V and 7 bases from J, with 17 bases between. The CDR3 spans 14 residues. CDR3 residues: CASSLGGGSEEQYF. In nucleotides, the CDR3 is TGTGCCAGCAGTTTGGGAGGGGGTTCGGAGGAGCAGTACTTC.

This chain joins TRBV5-6 and TRBJ2-7, with 10 positions matching TRBD1. Trimming at V came to 2 bases and at J to 4 bases, leaving 9 bases not matched to a gene. The germline CDR1 and CDR2 sequences are SGHDT and YYEEEE. The CDR3 contains 16 residues. CDR3 protein: CASSLYMGQGWYEQYF. CDR3 sequence (DNA): TGTGCCAGCAGCTTATATATGGGACAGGGGTGGTACGAGCAGTACTTC.

The table lists this clone with a few counts. The chain joins TRBV28 to TRBJ1-2; TRBD1 is a possible D gene (6 bases). The germline V and J ends were trimmed by 3 bases and 6 bases, with 26 bases remaining between them. CDR1 is MDHEN and CDR2 is SYDVKM in the germline V gene. The CDR3 length is 18 residues. Written as DNA, the CDR3 is TGTGCCAGCAGTTTTGCCCCCCATTCGGGGGGCGGGAACCATGGCTACACCTTC. This gives the protein CASSFAPHSGGGNHGYTF.

The genes are TRBV7-6 and TRBJ2-6; D is unresolved. The CDR3 is made up of 16 amino acids. V dropped 5 bases and J dropped 0 bases, with 11 bases sitting between them. Looked up from germline, CDR1 is SGHVS and CDR2 is FNYEAQ. CDR3: CASSGLSDSGANVLTF. The CDR3 bases are TGTGCCAGCAGCGGCCTTTCGGACTCTGGGGCCAACGTCCTGACTTTC. Full variable domain (remainder filled in from reference TRBV7-6 and TRBJ2-6): GAGVSQSPRYKVTKRGQDVALRCDPISGHVSLYWYRQALGQGPEFLTYFNYEAQQDKSGLPNDRFSAERPEGSISTLTIQRTEQRDSAMYRCASSGLSDSGANVLTFGAGSRLTVL.

The V gene is TRBV19, the J gene TRBJ2-7; 8 bases agree with TRBD2. CDR3 length equals 14 residues. V was pared by 1 base and J by 6 bases, with 5 bases of the junction left unmatched. CDR1 and CDR2 from the germline V gene are LNHDA and SQIVND (reference sequence). This CDR3 is CASSIVSGTCEQYF. The CDR3 DNA sequence: TGTGCCAGTAGTATAGTTAGCGGGACCTGCGAGCAGTACTTC.

This chain links TRBV11-2 with TRBJ2-1, with 9 bases that match TRBD2. This CDR3 comprises 15 residues. The V gene end was trimmed by 1 base and the J gene end by 9 bases; junction bases not matched to a gene: 7. Per germline, CDR1 SGHAT and CDR2 FQNNGV. The CDR3 DNA reads as TGTGCCAGCAGCTTAGTAGATAGCGGGGGCACTGAGCAGTTCTTC. It specifies CASSLVDSGGTEQFF.

A single count supports this clone. The chain recombines TRBV6-6 with TRBJ2-1, with a weak D call TRBD2 (6 bases). This CDR3 is 11 amino acids long. V lost 6 bases, J lost 12 bases, and 12 bases lay in between. CDR1 is MNHNY and CDR2 is SVGAGI in the germline V gene (reference sequence). The CDR3 sequence is CASSPRGGQFF. As DNA, the CDR3 is TGTGCCAGCAGCCCTAGGGGAGGGCAGTTCTTC.

The J gene is TRBJ2-4, the V gene TRBV28; maybe TRBD1 (6 bases). Germline CDR1 reads MDHEN; CDR2 reads SYDVKM. The CDR3 extends over 16 amino acids. V gave up 2 bases and J gave up 1 base, with 12 bases separating them. CDR3 sequence (DNA): TGTGCCAGCAGTTTAGGCAGGGGCTTTGCCAAAAACATTCAGTACTTC. This sequence encodes CASSLGRGFAKNIQYF.

The CDR3 DNA follows: TGCGCCAGCAGCCACCTAACTAGCGGACTATACGAGCAGTACTTC. Its protein product is CASSHLTSGLYEQYF. This chain joins TRBV4-3 and TRBJ2-7; TRBD2 matches 8 bases. V lost 3 bases and J lost 4; bases outside the gene matches: 8. CDR1 is LGHNA, CDR2 YSLEER, per germline. This CDR3 is 15 amino acids long.

V usage is TRBV11-3 and J usage is TRBJ1-1, with a weak D call TRBD1 (6 bases). Trimming stripped 1 base from V and 0 bases from J, with 12 bases between. The CDR3 extends over 16 amino acids. CDR1 and CDR2 (germline): SGHNT, YENEEA. The CDR3 protein is CASSLGGPSLNTEAFF. CDR3 sequence (DNA): TGTGCCAGCAGCTTAGGGGGGCCGAGCTTGAACACTGAAGCTTTCTTT.

The rearrangement links TRBV6-1 to TRBJ2-5; no definite D call. Germline values: CDR1 MNHNS, CDR2 SASEGT. This CDR3 contains 14 residues. Trimming stripped 6 bases from V and 3 bases from J, with 14 bases between. The CDR3, as DNA: TGTGCCAGCAGACCCTCGGCGGTGAAAGAGACCCAGTACTTC. This codes for CASRPSAVKETQYF.

This clone appeared once. V gene TRBV6-5 combines with J gene TRBJ2-1; possible D gene TRBD1, 6 bases. CDR1 MNHEY and CDR2 SVGAGI come from the germline V gene. Trimming pared 2 bases from V and 14 bases from J, leaving 10 bases between. The CDR3 totals 11 residues. CDR3 amino acids: CASSYPGDEFF. CDR3 in DNA: TGTGCCAGCAGTTACCCAGGGGATGAGTTCTTC.

The chain joins TRBV10-3 to TRBJ2-7; TRBD1 aligns across 8 bases. This CDR3 region has 15 residues. J lost 5 bases, V lost 3 bases, and 9 bases had no gene match. Germline V gene data show CDR1 as ENHRY and CDR2 as SYGVKD. CDR3 residues: CAISDFDRGINEQYF. The CDR3 DNA follows: TGTGCCATCAGTGATTTCGACAGGGGTATTAACGAGCAGTACTTC.

The chain combines TRBV5-1 with TRBJ2-3, with a weak D call TRBD2 (6 bases). The CDR3 is 15 residues long. V lost 0 bases, J lost 6 bases, and 14 bases lay in between. The germline gives CDR1 SGHRS, CDR2 YFSETQ. CDR3 loop: CASSLASAGFDTQYF. The CDR3 coding sequence is TGCGCCAGCAGCTTGGCTAGTGCGGGGTTTGATACGCAGTATTTT.

The rearrangement uses TRBV4-3 and TRBJ1-1; possible D gene TRBD1, 5 bases. From germline, CDR1 is LGHNA and CDR2 YSLEER. CDR3 length equals 15 residues. V was trimmed by 1 base and J by 3 bases, leaving 12 bases between them. The CDR3 DNA reads TGCGCCAGCAGCCAAGGGGCGGGCAGGGACACTGAAGCTTTCTTT. Protein sequence: CASSQGAGRDTEAFF.

The genes are TRBV11-2 and TRBJ2-7; TRBD1 matches at 9 bases. The junction had 4 bases not matched to a gene; V was cut back by 5 bases and J by 2 bases. CDR1 and CDR2 from the germline V gene are SGHAT and FQNNGV. The length of the CDR3 is 14 residues. CDR3 bases: TGTGCCAGCAGCAACAGGGGGCAAGCCTACGAGCAGTACTTC. Amino acid sequence: CASSNRGQAYEQYF.

CDR3 DNA sequence: TGTGCCAGTAGTAACGGACAGGGAGTTTCGAACACTGAAGCTTTCTTT. Translated: CASSNGQGVSNTEAFF. V and J are TRBV19 and TRBJ1-1, with 8 bases matching TRBD1. CDR1 and CDR2 from the germline V gene are LNHDA and SQIVND (reference sequence). Losses at the gene ends were 4 bases for V and 1 base for J; bases not matched to a gene: 8. The CDR3 is made up of 16 amino acids.

The rearrangement joins TRBV6-5 to TRBJ2-4; D uncertain. The CDR3 consists of 15 residues. The V end was cut by 10 bases, the J end by 0 bases, with 16 bases between. The germline gives CDR1 MNHEY, CDR2 SVGAGI. The CDR3 nucleotides read TGTGCCACACGACCCACCCATTTAGCCAAAAACATTCAGTACTTC. Protein product: CATRPTHLAKNIQYF.

The V call is TRBV14, the J call TRBJ2-5, with TRBD2 as a possible D gene (6 bases). Germline values: CDR1 SGHDN, CDR2 FVKESK. V was shortened by 0 bases and J by 11 bases, with 16 bases between the two germline ends. There are 14 residues in the CDR3. The CDR3 DNA follows: TGTGCCAGCAGCCAAGATGGGCAGGACTACCCACAGTACTTC. This encodes CASSQDGQDYPQYF.

The CDR3 DNA reads TGCGCCAGCAGCCTTCTCCCCCCCGGGGCAGGGTCTAATGAAAAACTGTTTTTT. Its translation: CASSLLPPGAGSNEKLFF. This sequence joins TRBV4-3 and TRBJ1-4, with D perhaps TRBD1 (5 bases). The CDR3 consists of 18 residues. Germline V lookup: CDR1 LGHNA, CDR2 YSLEER. V lost 4 bases and J lost 3, with 21 bases in between.

The chain combines TRBV9 with TRBJ1-1, with D perhaps TRBD1 (5 bases). This CDR3 has 15 amino acids. Germline CDR1 and CDR2: SGDLS and YYNGEE. Trimming stripped 4 bases from V and 3 bases from J, with 16 bases between. The DNA of the CDR3 is TGTGCCAGCAGCCGAGGGACCCTGGGCGACACTGAAGCTTTCTTT. Translating gives CASSRGTLGDTEAFF.

The J gene is TRBJ1-4, the V gene TRBV7-8; maybe TRBD1 (6 bases). V lost 4 bases and J 2 bases, leaving 14 bases between the germline ends. The CDR3 consists of 16 residues. CDR1 SGHVS and CDR2 FQNEAQ come from the germline V gene. The CDR3 sequence: CASSSYRQATNEKLFF. The CDR3 nucleotides are TGTGCCAGCAGCTCGTATAGACAGGCGACTAATGAAAAACTGTTTTTT.

This chain uses TRBV28 with TRBJ1-5; D unresolved. CDR1 MDHEN and CDR2 SYDVKM come from the germline V gene. V lost 4 bases to trimming and J lost 6 bases, with 13 bases between them. CDR3 size: 14 residues. In nucleotides, the CDR3 is TGTGCCAGCAGTTGGGAGGGCCGCTTTCAGCCCCAGCATTTT. Translating it yields CASSWEGRFQPQHF.

V usage is TRBV5-4 and J usage is TRBJ2-5; 8 bases match TRBD2. The V segment lost 4 bases and the J segment 3 bases; nucleotides outside the gene matches: 5. Per germline, CDR1 SGHNT and CDR2 YYREEE (reference sequence). The CDR3 consists of 14 residues. In DNA form, the CDR3 reads TGTGCCAGCAGCAGGGGACTAGACAAAGAGACCCAGTACTTC. Translating gives CASSRGLDKETQYF.